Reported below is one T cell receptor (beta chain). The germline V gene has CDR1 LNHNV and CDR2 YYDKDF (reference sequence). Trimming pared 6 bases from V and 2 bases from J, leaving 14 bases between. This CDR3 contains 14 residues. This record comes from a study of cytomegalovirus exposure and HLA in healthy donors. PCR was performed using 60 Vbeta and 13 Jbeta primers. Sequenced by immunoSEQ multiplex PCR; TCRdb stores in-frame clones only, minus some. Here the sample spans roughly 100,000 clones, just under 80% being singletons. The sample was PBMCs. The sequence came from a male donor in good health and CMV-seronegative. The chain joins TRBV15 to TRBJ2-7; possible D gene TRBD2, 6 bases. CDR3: CATRVGTHAYEQYF. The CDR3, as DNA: TGTGCCACCAGAGTTGGGACTCATGCCTACGAGCAGTACTTC.